This T cell receptor (beta chain) was recovered during a study of blood T cell repertoires in COVID-19. Two consecutive negative NP/OP PCR tests, clearance, or resolved symptoms defined Cohort 3 recovery. In the original analysis: Amplified reference gene primers provided the basis for estimating nucleated cell counts. Measured with immunoSEQ multiplex PCR; TCRdb has only the in-frame clones, and not every one. Clone size and V and J calls were adopted from that table, with D and trimming inferred from the DNA. The data show some 350,000 clones, about 88% seen once. Trimming shortened V by 1 base and J by 6 bases, and 10 bases separated the two germline ends. CDR3 length: 13 amino acids. Germline CDR1 SGHVS, CDR2 FQNEAQ.

Sample: PBMCs or T cells enriched from blood (not recorded which). The chain is built from TRBV7-8 and TRBJ2-7; D unresolved. The sequence was obtained from a woman aged 25 to 39 who had recovered from COVID-19. CDR3 loop: CASSLVTRSEQYF. CDR3 bases: TGTGCCAGCAGCTTAGTTACACGTTCCGAGCAGTACTTC. Full variable domain (missing parts from reference TRBV7-8 and TRBJ2-7): GAGVSQSPRYKVAKRGQDVALRCDPISGHVSLFWYQQALGQGPEFLTYFQNEAQLDKSGLPSDRFFAERPEGSVSTLKIQRTQQEDSAVYLCASSLVTRSEQYFGPGTRLTVT.